This TCR beta chain comes out of a study of identical twins. Per germline, CDR1 LNHDA and CDR2 SQIVND (reference sequence). The V and J ends lost 7 bases and 11 bases respectively, with 14 bases between them. The CDR3 spans 11 residues. Template switching introduced a universal primer site, and the cDNA bore unique molecular identifiers. TCRdb reprocessed the 5' RACE reads via MiXCR and lists one record per CDR3 protein. The sample carries a few hundred thousand distinct CDR3 sequences, around a tenth recorded once. Notes on this clonotype: The antigen is unknown.

Regarding the study as a whole: Zero-insertion analyses were open to partial confounding by invariant MAIT and iNKT cells.

The same sample was also used in a study of yellow fever vaccine responses in identical twins.

The sample consisted of PBMCs. V gene TRBV19 combines with J gene TRBJ1-1; D might be TRBD1 (5 bases). The sequence was obtained from a woman between 18 and 29 years old in good health. The chain's CDR3 is CASTTGLDAFF. Here the CDR3 DNA reads TGTGCCAGTACCACAGGTCTAGATGCTTTCTTT.